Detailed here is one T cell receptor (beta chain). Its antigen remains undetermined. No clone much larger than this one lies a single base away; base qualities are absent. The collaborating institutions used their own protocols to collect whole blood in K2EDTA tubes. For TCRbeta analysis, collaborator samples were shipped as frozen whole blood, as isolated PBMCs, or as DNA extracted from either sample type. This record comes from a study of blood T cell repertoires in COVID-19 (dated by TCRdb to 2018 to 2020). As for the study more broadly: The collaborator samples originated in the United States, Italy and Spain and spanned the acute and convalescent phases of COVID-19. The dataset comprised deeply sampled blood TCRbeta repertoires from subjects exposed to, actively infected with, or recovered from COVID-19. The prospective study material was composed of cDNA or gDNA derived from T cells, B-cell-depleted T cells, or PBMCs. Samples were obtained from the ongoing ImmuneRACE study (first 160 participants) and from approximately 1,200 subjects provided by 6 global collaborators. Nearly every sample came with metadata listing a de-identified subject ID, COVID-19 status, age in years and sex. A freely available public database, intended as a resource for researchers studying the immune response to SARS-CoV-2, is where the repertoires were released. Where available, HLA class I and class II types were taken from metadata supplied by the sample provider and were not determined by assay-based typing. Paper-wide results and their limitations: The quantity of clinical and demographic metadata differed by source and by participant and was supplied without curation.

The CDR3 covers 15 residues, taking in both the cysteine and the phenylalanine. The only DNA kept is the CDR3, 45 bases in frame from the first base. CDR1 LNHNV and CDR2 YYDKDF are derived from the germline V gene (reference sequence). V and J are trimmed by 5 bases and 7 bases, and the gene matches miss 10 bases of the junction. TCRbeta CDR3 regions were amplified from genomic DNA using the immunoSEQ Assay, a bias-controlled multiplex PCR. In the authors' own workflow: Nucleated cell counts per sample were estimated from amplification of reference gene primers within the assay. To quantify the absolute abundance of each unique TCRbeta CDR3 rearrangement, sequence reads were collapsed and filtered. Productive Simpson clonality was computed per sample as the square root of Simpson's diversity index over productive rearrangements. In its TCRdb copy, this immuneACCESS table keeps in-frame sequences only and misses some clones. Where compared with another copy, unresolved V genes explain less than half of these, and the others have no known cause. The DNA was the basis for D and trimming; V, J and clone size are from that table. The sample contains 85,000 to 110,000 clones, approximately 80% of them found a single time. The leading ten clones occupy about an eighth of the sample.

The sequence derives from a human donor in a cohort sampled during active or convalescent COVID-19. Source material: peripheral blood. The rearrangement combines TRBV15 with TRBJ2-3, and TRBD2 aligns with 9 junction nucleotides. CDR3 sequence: CATSGTSLAGYTQYF. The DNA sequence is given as TGTGCCACCAGCGGGACTAGCCTAGCGGGATATACGCAGTATTTT.